A selection of T cell receptor beta chains follows, all from one sample in a study of T cells in Graves' hyperthyroidism and ophthalmopathy. TCRdb re-called the multiplex PCR reads through MiXCR, storing one row per CDR3 protein. The sample has roughly 700,000 distinct CDR3 sequences, 15% to 20% seen once. The sequencing input was blood. Every receptor here comes from a man between 50 and 59 years old with Graves' hyperthyroidism. Both conserved end residues are part of each CDR3. D genes are given only for firm matches. Rows give clone size only sometimes, using once, few, many, or a class for an expanded clone.

clone_size: many; d_call: TRBD1; v_call: TRBV12-3/TRBV12-4; cdr3_aa: CASSSIVGQGDDEQFF
clone_size: many; d_call: TRBD1; v_call: TRBV28; cdr3_aa: CASSPSTGKTYDEQYF
clone_size: NA; d_call: NA; v_call: TRBV20-1; cdr3_aa: CSAIAGYNNQPQHF
clone_size: NA; d_call: TRBD1; v_call: TRBV19; cdr3_aa: CASGDRGKTNEKLFF
clone_size: NA; d_call: NA; v_call: TRBV5-1; cdr3_aa: CASSPMGTIGNTIYF
clone_size: many; d_call: NA; v_call: TRBV11-2; cdr3_aa: CASSLAPARWETQYF
clone_size: many; d_call: TRBD2; v_call: TRBV10-2; cdr3_aa: CASSSGLAHEQYF
clone_size: many; d_call: TRBD2; v_call: TRBV6-1; cdr3_aa: CASTSTGTSGFTYEQYF
clone_size: few; d_call: TRBD1; v_call: TRBV5-6; cdr3_aa: CASSPKGQGYGANVLTF
clone_size: NA; d_call: TRBD2; v_call: TRBV5-1; cdr3_aa: CASNLVAGGYNEQFF
clone_size: NA; d_call: NA; v_call: TRBV20-1; cdr3_aa: CSAPNSNEQFF
clone_size: few; d_call: TRBD2; v_call: TRBV6-2/TRBV6-3; cdr3_aa: CASSYSLRERKNEQFF
clone_size: few; d_call: TRBD1; v_call: TRBV6-1; cdr3_aa: CASSPRQGAVELFF
clone_size: few; d_call: TRBD2; v_call: TRBV30; cdr3_aa: CAWSPGTSGKETQYF
clone_size: few; d_call: NA; v_call: TRBV10-1; cdr3_aa: CASSVGTRVYEQYF
clone_size: many; d_call: NA; v_call: TRBV15; cdr3_aa: CATSSYRNDQPQHF
clone_size: many; d_call: NA; v_call: TRBV6-5; cdr3_aa: CASSYSGPFSGNTIYF
clone_size: many; d_call: NA; v_call: TRBV27; cdr3_aa: CASSLEVAAGANVLTF
clone_size: many; d_call: TRBD2; v_call: TRBV7-9; cdr3_aa: CASSSGTTSGYNEQFF
clone_size: NA; d_call: NA; v_call: TRBV6-2/TRBV6-3; cdr3_aa: CASSSLRGSPRTGELFF
clone_size: NA; d_call: NA; v_call: TRBV29-1; cdr3_aa: CSVLQGFSGNTIYF
clone_size: many; d_call: NA; v_call: TRBV10-3; cdr3_aa: CAISESGLPAGELFF
clone_size: few; d_call: NA; v_call: TRBV5-5; cdr3_aa: CASSKGPSGNEQFF
clone_size: many; d_call: NA; v_call: TRBV2; cdr3_aa: CASSQLGYEQYF
clone_size: many; d_call: NA; v_call: TRBV28; cdr3_aa: CASRSGGTQSGDTQYF
clone_size: many; d_call: NA; v_call: TRBV6-2/TRBV6-3; cdr3_aa: CASSLQGIDSTEAFF
clone_size: NA; d_call: NA; v_call: TRBV27; cdr3_aa: CASSLNQLAKNIQYF
clone_size: many; d_call: TRBD2; v_call: TRBV24-1; cdr3_aa: CATSDRTTSGSWFSYNEQFF
clone_size: many; d_call: NA; v_call: TRBV24-1; cdr3_aa: CATSRNPNTGELFF
clone_size: few; d_call: NA; v_call: TRBV20-1; cdr3_aa: CSAILRNTEAFF
clone_size: NA; d_call: TRBD2; v_call: TRBV12-3/TRBV12-4; cdr3_aa: CASSLSGLEETQYF
clone_size: NA; d_call: NA; v_call: TRBV6-1; cdr3_aa: CASSEGGPGNQPQHF
clone_size: NA; d_call: TRBD1; v_call: TRBV6-1; cdr3_aa: CASSPTGASSYNEQFF
clone_size: NA; d_call: TRBD2; v_call: TRBV5-8; cdr3_aa: CASSRSGLRREQYF
clone_size: many; d_call: TRBD2; v_call: TRBV13; cdr3_aa: CASSLAGLAGGREETQYF
clone_size: NA; d_call: TRBD1; v_call: TRBV28; cdr3_aa: CASSFFQGASNVNTEAFF
clone_size: few; d_call: NA; v_call: TRBV6-5; cdr3_aa: CASSYGTHGGPSNQPQHF
clone_size: NA; d_call: NA; v_call: TRBV11-2; cdr3_aa: CASSLVSTTSETQYF
clone_size: many; d_call: NA; v_call: TRBV28; cdr3_aa: CASSSTPNSYEQYF